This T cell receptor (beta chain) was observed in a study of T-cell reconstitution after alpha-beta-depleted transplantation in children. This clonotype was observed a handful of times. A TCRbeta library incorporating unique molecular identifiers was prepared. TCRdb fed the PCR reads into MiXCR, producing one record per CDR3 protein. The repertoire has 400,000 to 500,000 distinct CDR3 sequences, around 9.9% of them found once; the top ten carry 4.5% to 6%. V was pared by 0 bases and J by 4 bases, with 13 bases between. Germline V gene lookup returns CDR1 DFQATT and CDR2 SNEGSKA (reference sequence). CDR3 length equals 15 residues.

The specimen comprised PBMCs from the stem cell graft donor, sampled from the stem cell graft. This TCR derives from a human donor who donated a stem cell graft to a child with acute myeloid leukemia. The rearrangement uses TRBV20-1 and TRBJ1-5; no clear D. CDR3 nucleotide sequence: TGCAGTGCTAGAGACGTAGCGGCAGATAATCAGCCCCAGCATTTT. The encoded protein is CSARDVAADNQPQHF.